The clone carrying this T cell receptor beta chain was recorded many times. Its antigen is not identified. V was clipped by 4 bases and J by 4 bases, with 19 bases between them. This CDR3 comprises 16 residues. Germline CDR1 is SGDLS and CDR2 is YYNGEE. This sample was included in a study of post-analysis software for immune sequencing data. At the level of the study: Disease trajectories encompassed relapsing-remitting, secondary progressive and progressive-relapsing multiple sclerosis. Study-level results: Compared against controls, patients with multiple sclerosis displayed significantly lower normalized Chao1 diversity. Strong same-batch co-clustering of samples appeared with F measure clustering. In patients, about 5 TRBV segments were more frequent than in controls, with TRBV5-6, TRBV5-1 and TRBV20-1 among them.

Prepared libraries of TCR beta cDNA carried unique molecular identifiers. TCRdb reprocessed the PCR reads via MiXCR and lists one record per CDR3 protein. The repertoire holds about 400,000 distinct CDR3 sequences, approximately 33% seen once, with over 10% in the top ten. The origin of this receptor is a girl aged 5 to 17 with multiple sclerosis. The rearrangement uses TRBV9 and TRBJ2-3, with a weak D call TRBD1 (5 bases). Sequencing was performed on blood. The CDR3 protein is CASSPRWGQGADTQYF. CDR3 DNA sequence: TGTGCCAGCAGCCCTAGATGGGGCCAAGGGGCAGATACGCAGTATTTT.